This entry lists 20 T cell receptor beta chains sequenced from one sample in a study of Graves' ophthalmopathy and Graves' hyperthyroidism. Amplification from RNA transcripts yielded the TCR beta CDR3 regions. HTBI-primed RT-PCR formed the first round, and a multiplex PCR formed the second. One entry per CDR3 protein, called by TCRdb with MiXCR from the multiplex PCR reads. Here the sample spans under 400,000 distinct CDR3 sequences, about a sixth being singletons. The source material was peripheral blood. The receptor set was obtained from an adult man with Graves' ophthalmopathy.

This clonotype was picked up many times. The rearrangement links TRBV30 to TRBJ2-5; D is uncertain. The ends were cut back, 0 bases at V and 6 bases at J, with 17 bases in the middle. The CDR3 length is 15 residues. Per germline, CDR1 GTSNPN and CDR2 SVGIG (reference sequence). The CDR3 loop reads CAWSVLAKGGQTQYF. The CDR3 coding sequence is TGTGCCTGGAGTGTACTGGCGAAGGGTGGACAGACCCAGTACTTC.

The sample holds many counts of this clonotype. The CDR3 region is CSVDTSGYEQYF. CDR3 nucleotide sequence: TGCAGCGTTGACACTAGCGGCTACGAGCAGTACTTC. The chain links TRBV29-1 to TRBJ2-7; TRBD2 matches at 8 bases. There are 12 residues in the CDR3. Trimming cost V 3 bases and J 3 bases; bases outside gene matches: 1. Germline assignment: CDR1 SQVTM and CDR2 ANQGSEA.

This clonotype has a count of ten or more. The junction and the germline gene differ at one end; a read error may be behind it. V and J are TRBV5-1 and TRBJ2-7, with TRBD1 matching 7 bases. The V gene's germline CDR1 is SGHRS and CDR2 YFSETQ. This CDR3 region has 14 residues. Here the CDR3 reads CASSLAQGAYEQYF. The CDR3 DNA sequence: TGTGCCAGCAGCTTAGCCCAGGGGGCCTACGAGCAGTACTTC.

This clonotype was found a few times. The chain links TRBV18 to TRBJ1-1; D may be TRBD1 (5 bases). V lost 8 bases and J lost 4, with 17 bases in between. Germline V gives CDR1 KGHSH, CDR2 LQKENI. The CDR3 totals 14 residues. The CDR3 bases are TGTGCCAGCCGTCCCTCGGGGGTGGGCACTGAAGCTTTCTTT. It is translated as CASRPSGVGTEAFF.

There are many counts of this clonotype. J is TRBJ1-2 and V is TRBV6-2 or TRBV6-3, with D unresolved. Trimming took 6 bases from V and 9 from J, leaving 11 bases between them. Germline CDR1 reads MNHEY; CDR2 reads SVGEGT. This CDR3 region has 11 residues. CDR3 coding DNA: TGTGCCAGCAGCTCGGGTTCTCGCTACACCTTC. It encodes CASSSGSRYTF.

This clonotype was counted at least ten times. The CDR3 bases are TGCAGCGTTGAACAAAGCATGAACACTGAAGCTTTCTTT. Translating gives CSVEQSMNTEAFF. V usage is TRBV29-1 and J usage is TRBJ1-1, with no clear D. The CDR3 extends over 13 amino acids. Germline V gene data show CDR1 as SQVTM and CDR2 as ANQGSEA. Trimming cost V 2 bases and J 0 bases, with 7 bases left between them.

V usage is TRBV27 and J usage is TRBJ2-7; D unclear. V dropped 3 bases and J dropped 4 bases, with 16 bases sitting between them. Germline V gene sequence: CDR1 MNHEY, CDR2 SMNVEV (reference sequence). This CDR3 has 15 residues. The CDR3, as DNA: TGTGCCAGCAGTTTGCAAGATCCATCTACGTACGAGCAGTACTTC. Protein product: CASSLQDPSTYEQYF.

This clonotype is medium-sized by share. This chain joins TRBV27 and TRBJ2-3; D gene ambiguous. V shed 0 bases and J shed 6 bases, with 10 bases lying between them. This CDR3 spans 14 amino acids. Looked up from germline, CDR1 is MNHEY and CDR2 is SMNVEV (reference sequence). CDR3 in DNA: TGTGCCAGCAGTTTATCGGAGATCTCTGATACGCAGTATTTT. It translates to CASSLSEISDTQYF.

This clonotype was counted at least ten times. The chain uses TRBV7-8 and TRBJ2-5; no clear D gene. CDR3 size: 15 residues. Looked up from germline, CDR1 is SGHVS and CDR2 is FQNEAQ. V lost 5 bases, J lost 2 bases, and 15 bases lay in between. This CDR3 is CASSLPYDGQETQYF. In DNA, the CDR3 is TGTGCCAGCAGCCTACCATATGACGGACAAGAGACCCAGTACTTC.

This clonotype was counted at least ten times. The chain employs TRBV6-1 and TRBJ2-7; D could derive from TRBD1 or TRBD2 (5 bases each). The CDR3 contains 14 residues. Germline V gene sequence: CDR1 MNHNS, CDR2 SASEGT. V lost 6 bases and J lost 7, with 19 bases in between. This CDR3 is CASSFGTQVGEQYF. In nucleotides, the CDR3 is TGTGCCAGCAGCTTCGGGACCCAGGTGGGGGAGCAGTACTTC.

This clonotype was observed at least ten times. J is TRBJ1-1 and V is TRBV6-1; 9 bases are a match to TRBD1. Germline V lookup: CDR1 MNHNS, CDR2 SASEGT. V shed 3 bases, J shed 10 bases, and the junction held 12 bases outside the gene matches. The CDR3 is made up of 15 amino acids. DNA for the CDR3: TGTGCCAGCAGTGACGCCGGGACAGGGACCCCAGGAGCTTTCTTT. Translating gives CASSDAGTGTPGAFF.

CDR3 in DNA: TGTGCCAGCAGCACAGAGGCCGGGGAGCTGTTTTTT. It yields the protein CASSTEAGELFF. The genes are TRBV7-2 and TRBJ2-2; D not certain. The CDR3 is made up of 12 amino acids. The V and J ends lost 5 bases and 6 bases respectively, with 7 bases between them. Germline CDR1 SGHTA, CDR2 FQGNSA.

This clonotype was seen ten or more times. The chain recombines TRBV20-1 with TRBJ2-7, with D possibly matching TRBD2 (5 bases). Germline V gene lookup returns CDR1 DFQATT and CDR2 SNEGSKA (reference sequence). The CDR3 totals 18 residues. Trimming shortened V by 2 bases and J by 4 bases, and 27 bases separated the two germline ends. DNA for the CDR3: TGCAGTGCTAGAAGGAGCTCGGGGTTAAGTCCCGTCCCATACGAGCAGTACTTC. Its translation is CSARRSSGLSPVPYEQYF.

The table lists this clonotype with many counts. This sequence joins TRBV2 and TRBJ1-5; D may be TRBD1 (6 bases). Trimming pared 6 bases from V and 2 bases from J, leaving 14 bases between. The V gene's germline CDR1 is SNHLY and CDR2 FYNNEI. The length of the CDR3 is 15 residues. The CDR3 region has the DNA TGTGCCAGCAGGGACAGTCAGGGTGGCAATCAGCCCCAGCATTTT. The encoded protein is CASRDSQGGNQPQHF.

The sample holds many counts of this clonotype. The chain couples TRBV28 to TRBJ2-5, with D unresolved. CDR3 size: 13 residues. Looked up from germline, CDR1 is MDHEN and CDR2 is SYDVKM. Trimming removed 3 bases from V and 5 bases from J, with 10 bases in between. CDR3 region: CASSLADRETQYF. As DNA, the CDR3 is TGTGCCAGCAGTTTGGCGGATAGGGAGACCCAGTACTTC.

Ten or more counts support this clonotype. The chain has TRBV5-1 and TRBJ2-7; 8 bases map to TRBD1. V shed 0 bases and J 0 bases; nucleotides not matched to a gene: 8. The germline V gene encodes CDR1 SGHRS and CDR2 YFSETQ. The CDR3 loop spans 17 amino acids. The CDR3 is CASSLVVSQGASYEQYF. Here the CDR3 DNA reads TGCGCCAGCAGCTTGGTTGTTAGCCAGGGGGCCTCCTACGAGCAGTACTTC.

This clonotype was counted once. The chain carries TRBV20-1 and TRBJ2-2; TRBD1 aligns across 11 bases. The J segment lost 6 bases and the V segment lost 0 bases, leaving 6 bases of the junction unmatched. Germline lookup yields CDR1 DFQATT and CDR2 SNEGSKA (reference sequence). This CDR3 contains 16 residues. CDR3 amino acids: CSARDPGQGASGELFF. The CDR3 DNA is TGCAGTGCTAGAGACCCAGGACAGGGGGCCTCCGGGGAGCTGTTTTTT.

This clonotype was detected many times. This rearrangement joins TRBV30 to TRBJ1-1; D unresolved. Germline assignment: CDR1 GTSNPN and CDR2 SVGIG (reference sequence). This CDR3 is 12 amino acids long. V lost 0 bases and J lost 7, with 9 bases in between. The CDR3 spells CAWSVPGSEAFF. In DNA, the CDR3 is TGTGCCTGGAGTGTACCCGGCAGTGAAGCTTTCTTT.

This clonotype was recorded at least ten times. The genes are TRBV6-5 and TRBJ1-2; D ambiguous. This CDR3 is built from 13 residues. The V end lost 7 bases, the J end lost 7 bases, and 16 bases lay between the germline ends. Germline V gene sequence: CDR1 MNHEY, CDR2 SVGAGI. The CDR3 DNA follows: TGTGCCAGCAAAGGCCCATCGGGTGGTGGCTACACCTTC. As protein: CASKGPSGGGYTF.

This clonotype occurred many times. This chain uses TRBV12-3 or TRBV12-4 with TRBJ1-2, with a possible D match to TRBD1 (5 bases). The CDR3 spans 13 residues. The germline V and J ends were trimmed by 6 bases and 1 base, with 9 bases remaining between them. CDR3 in amino acids: CASSRDRNYGYTF. The DNA for the CDR3 is TGTGCCAGCAGCCGGGACCGTAACTATGGCTACACCTTC.